This is a list of T cell receptor beta chains from one sample in a study of T cells in narcolepsy. No antigens are known for them. Assay used: immunoSEQ multiplex PCR; TCRdb lists only in-frame clones, some missing. The data show under 3,000 clones, 26% seen once. The specimen sequenced was cultured CD4+ T cells from cerebrospinal fluid. The receptors here all came from a human donor with narcolepsy. Both conserved end residues are part of each CDR3. A D gene is named only where the DNA matches it firmly. Size is omitted from some rows. Given values are once, few, many or a class for expanded clones.

V gene	J gene	clone size	D gene	CDR3 DNA	CDR3 protein
TRBV5-1	TRBJ2-7	medium-sized	.	TGCGCCAGCAGCTCCCGTCCCGGACTCGTCTACGAGCAGTACTTC	CASSSRPGLVYEQYF
TRBV30	TRBJ1-5	.	.	TGTGCCTGGAGTGGGCAAAGTGATCAGCCCCAGCATTTT	CAWSGQSDQPQHF
TRBV7-2	TRBJ2-7	few	.	TGTGCCAGCAGCTTTAGGCCCACCGGGACCGCTACTCCCTACGAGCAGTACTTC	CASSFRPTGTATPYEQYF
TRBV30	TRBJ2-1	.	.	TGTGCCTGGAGTCGAGATAGCGGATATGTATACAATGAGCAGTTCTTC	CAWSRDSGYVYNEQFF
TRBV30	TRBJ1-4	.	.	TGTGCCTTTAACATCCCGGGCTCAACTAATGAAAAACTGTTTTTT	CAFNIPGSTNEKLFF
TRBV6-1	TRBJ1-2	once	TRBD1	TGTGCCAGCAGCGCCGGGACAGCCGCAGGGGGCTACACCTTC	CASSAGTAAGGYTF
TRBV28	TRBJ1-1	.	.	TGTGCCAGCAGTTCGGGGCAGGTGAACACTGAAGCTTTCTTT	CASSSGQVNTEAFF
TRBV6-1	TRBJ2-7	.	.	TGTGCCAGCAGTGATGTCCAGACAGGAGGGGACGAGCAGTACTTC	CASSDVQTGGDEQYF
TRBV2	TRBJ1-2	few	.	TGTGCCAGCAGTGAGAAAAACTATGGCTACACCTTC	CASSEKNYGYTF
TRBV9	TRBJ2-3	few	TRBD2	TGTGCCAGCAGCGTCGCGGGGGGTTCAACAGATACGCAGTATTTT	CASSVAGGSTDTQYF
TRBV11-3	TRBJ1-2	few	.	TGTGCCAGCAGCTCGACGAGAGGTGGCTACACCTTC	CASSSTRGGYTF
TRBV29-1	TRBJ2-7	once	.	TGCAGCGCAGGGACGGGGTTGGGGGAGCAGTACTTC	CSAGTGLGEQYF
TRBV7-6	TRBJ1-3	large	TRBD1	TGTGCCAGCAGCTCTCCGGGACAGGGAAACACCATATATTTT	CASSSPGQGNTIYF
TRBV5-1	TRBJ1-3	large	.	TGCGCCAGCAGCTTTGCTTCTGGAAACACCATATATTTT	CASSFASGNTIYF
TRBV5-4	TRBJ1-6	few	.	TGTGCCAGCAGTTTGATTGGCCTCACGAATTCACCCCTCCACTTT	CASSLIGLTNSPLHF
TRBV19	TRBJ2-5	few	.	TGTGCCAGTAGTATCCAAGAGACCCAGTACTTC	CASSIQETQYF
TRBV9	TRBJ2-2	.	TRBD2	TGTGCCAGCAGCGTCCGTGGGCGGGGGATAACCACCGGGGAGCTGTTTTTT	CASSVRGRGITTGELFF
TRBV7-9	TRBJ1-1	medium-sized	.	TGTGCCAGCAGCTTAAATCGGAACACTGAAGCTTTCTTT	CASSLNRNTEAFF
TRBV6-6	TRBJ2-7	.	TRBD2	TGTGCCAGCAGCCGACTAGCGGGGGACTACGAGCAGTACTTC	CASSRLAGDYEQYF
TRBV6-1	TRBJ1-5	few	.	TGTGCCAGCAGTGAAATGGGGGGTCATGGTCAGCCCCAGCATTTT	CASSEMGGHGQPQHF
TRBV7-9	TRBJ2-5	.	TRBD1	TGTGCCAGCAGCTTAATGTGGGACAGCTACAGTAAAGAGACCCAGTACTTC	CASSLMWDSYSKETQYF
TRBV19	TRBJ1-2	large	.	TGTGCCAGTAGTTGGGAGAATCGTGGCTACACCTTC	CASSWENRGYTF
TRBV6-5	TRBJ1-1	.	.	TGTGCCATCAGTGGAGGACAGAACACTGAAGCTTTCTTT	CAISGGQNTEAFF
TRBV11-3	TRBJ2-1	large	.	TGTGCCAGCAGCTTAAGTTCCGAGACGGGAGCCTACAATGAGCAGTTCTTC	CASSLSSETGAYNEQFF
TRBV5-4	TRBJ1-6	.	.	TGTGCCAGCAGCATATGGACTGGTGGAGGGTCACCCCTCCACTTT	CASSIWTGGGSPLHF
TRBV4-1	TRBJ1-6	medium-sized	TRBD1	TGCGCCAGCAGCCACCTCGACAGGGAGGCACCCCTCCACTTT	CASSHLDREAPLHF
TRBV11-3	TRBJ2-1	few	TRBD2	TGTGCCAGCAGCTTAGATTTTTCCAGGGAGGGTAGAGATGAGCAGTTCTTC	CASSLDFSREGRDEQFF
TRBV28	TRBJ1-2	.	.	TGTGCCAGCAGTTTTAGAGAAGCTAACTATGGCTACACCTTC	CASSFREANYGYTF
TRBV10-3	TRBJ1-1	.	.	TGTGCCATCAGTGTTGAGGGTGTCGCCACTGAAGCTTTCTTT	CAISVEGVATEAFF
TRBV6-5	TRBJ1-2	medium-sized	.	TGTGCCAGCAGCCCGGACTCATGGGGTGGCTACACCTTC	CASSPDSWGGYTF
TRBV25-1	TRBJ2-7	medium-sized	TRBD1	TGTGCCAGCAGTGAGCGGACAGGGACGGGAGAGCAGTACTTC	CASSERTGTGEQYF
TRBV7-3	TRBJ2-3	few	.	TGTGCCAGCAGCTTCGGACAGTTAGGCACAGATACGCAGTATTTT	CASSFGQLGTDTQYF
TRBV10-3	TRBJ2-3	.	.	TGTGCCATCAGTGAGTCACAGGGGAGGGGAGATACGCAGTATTTT	CAISESQGRGDTQYF
TRBV7-2	TRBJ1-1	medium-sized	TRBD1	TGTGCCAGCAGCGTAACAGGGGGCTCGTTGAACACTGAAGCTTTCTTT	CASSVTGGSLNTEAFF
TRBV11-3	TRBJ2-7	.	.	TGTGCCAGCAGCTTAGAGCGGGGGCTCTACGAGCAGTACTTC	CASSLERGLYEQYF
TRBV2	TRBJ2-3	large	TRBD2	TGTGCCGGGGGACTAGAATACACAGATACGCAGTATTTT	CAGGLEYTDTQYF
TRBV7-9	TRBJ2-7	.	TRBD2	TGTGCCAGCAGCTTAGAGCGGGGGCTCTACGAGCAGTACTTC	CASSLERGLYEQYF
TRBV5-6	TRBJ2-2	.	.	TGTGCCAGCAGGGCGCGGGTCGGGGAGCTGTTTTTT	CASRARVGELFF
TRBV5-5	TRBJ1-2	.	.	TGTGCCAGCGACGGGATTCTCTCGCGAAAGACCTATGGCTACACCTTC	CASDGILSRKTYGYTF
TRBV7-2	TRBJ1-3	.	TRBD1	TGTGCCAGCAGCCCACAGGGGGTTTTTGGAAACACCATATATTTT	CASSPQGVFGNTIYF
TRBV4-1	TRBJ2-7	large	TRBD1	TGCGCCAGCAGCCAAAAGGACAGGGTGCCCCACGAGCAGTACTTC	CASSQKDRVPHEQYF
TRBV7-2	TRBJ2-1	.	TRBD2	TGTGCCAGCAGCTTGCTAGCGGGGGGAACCTACAATGAGCAGTTCTTC	CASSLLAGGTYNEQFF